This entry concerns a single TCR beta chain. A far larger clone is only one base removed, so a read error is likely. This entry is derived from a study of low-dose radiotherapy and immunotherapy resistance in tumors. Study-level information: A dose of 1 Gy per fraction every two weeks went to Cohort 2, totaling 13 Gy over 26 weeks. Dosing of intravenous cyclophosphamide at 200 mg/m2 occurred every two weeks and took place one day prior to radiation and immunotherapy.

Germline CDR1 reads SGHVS; CDR2 reads FNYEAQ. This CDR3 region has 14 residues. Trimming removed 5 bases at V and 11 bases at J, with 22 bases between. Time point: after trial treatment. Treatment defined: LDRT plus nivolumab, ipilimumab, low-dose cyclophosphamide and aspirin (RACIN trial). In the RACIN dose-escalation trial, donors got nivolumab plus ipilimumab with aspirin, cyclophosphamide and radiotherapy. cDNA synthesis used a TRAV/TRBV-specific primer set for both chains. PCR amplification of the TCRs was performed with Phusion for 20 to 25 PCR cycles, and it relied on a constant-region primer together with a V-primer adapter. Amplification of the isolated mRNA used in vitro transcription. TCRdb re-called the reads through MiXCR, storing one row per CDR3 protein. The profile shows approximately 30,000 distinct CDR3 sequences, about 53% of them singletons.

Source: PBMCs, taken after low-dose radiotherapy plus immunotherapy. The rearrangement uses TRBV7-6 and TRBJ2-7; no firm D call. The sequence came from a male donor with gallbladder cancer. CDR3: CASSAQSLTILKYF. In DNA form, the CDR3 reads TGTGCCAGCAGCGCCCAATCCCTCACTATTTTAAAGTACTTC. The full variable domain, with the rest looked up from reference TRBV7-6 and TRBJ2-7, is GAGVSQSPRYKVTKRGQDVALRCDPISGHVSLYWYRQALGQGPEFLTYFNYEAQQDKSGLPNDRFSAERPEGSISTLTIQRTEQRDSAMYRCASSAQSLTILKYFGPGTRLTVT.